One and the same sample provided the 11 T cell receptor beta chains below, sequenced in a study of T and B cells in COVID-19 patients. BIOMED2 TRB-A/B primer pools were used in multiplex TRB PCR. TCRdb re-derived calls from the multiplex PCR reads in MiXCR, one entry per CDR3 protein. The table lists thousands of distinct CDR3 sequences, about 25% of them singletons. From blood, roughly 220-550 ng of genomic DNA served as TRB template. The sample was blood. These receptors originate from a human donor who had recovered from COVID-19.

V is TRBV7-2 and J is TRBJ2-7; TRBD2 matches 7 bases. V lost 3 bases and J lost 2; bases outside the gene matches: 4. Germline CDR1 SGHTA, CDR2 FQGNSA. The CDR3 totals 14 residues. The CDR3: CASSFGLAAYEQYF. CDR3 DNA sequence: TGTGCCAGCAGCTTTGGTCTAGCGGCCTACGAGCAGTACTTC. Looking up the rest from reference TRBV7-2 and TRBJ2-7 gives the full variable domain: GAGVSQSPSNKVTEKGKDVELRCDPISGHTALYWYRQSLGQGLEFLIYFQGNSAPDKSGLPSDRFSAERTGGSVSTLTIQRTQQEDSAVYLCASSFGLAAYEQYFGPGTRLTVT.

In this sample, this clonotype is medium-sized. The chain has TRBV19 and TRBJ2-2; D tentatively reads TRBD1 or TRBD2 (6 bases each). The V and J ends lost 4 bases and 3 bases respectively, with 12 bases between them. The CDR3 extends over 15 amino acids. CDR1 is LNHDA, CDR2 SQIVND, per germline (reference sequence). The CDR3, as DNA: TGTGCCAGTAGTAGGCCAGGGGAGGACACCGGGGAGCTGTTTTTT. This gives the protein CASSRPGEDTGELFF. Together with reference TRBV19 and TRBJ2-2, the CDR3 gives the full variable domain: DGGITQSPKYLFRKEGQNVTLSCEQNLNHDAMYWYRQDPGQGLRLIYYSQIVNDFQKGDIAEGYSVSREKKESFPLTVTSAQKNPTAFYLCASSRPGEDTGELFFGEGSRLTVL.

This sequence joins TRBV7-9 and TRBJ2-7, with D uncertain. This CDR3 spans 12 amino acids. Germline-derived CDR1 and CDR2 are SEHNR and FQNEAQ (reference sequence). V lost 1 base to trimming and J lost 5 bases, with 6 bases between them. For the CDR3, the DNA is TGTGCCAGCAGCTTAGTTATCCACGAGCAGTACTTC. Residues: CASSLVIHEQYF.

The chain uses TRBV29-1 and TRBJ2-3; 8 bases are a match to TRBD2. Germline V gene data show CDR1 as SQVTM and CDR2 as ANQGSEA. The CDR3 runs to 14 residues. V lost 3 bases, J lost 3 bases, and 5 bases stayed unmatched. CDR3 loop: CSVDPGGGTDTQYF. The DNA for the CDR3 is TGCAGCGTTGACCCGGGGGGGGGAACAGATACGCAGTATTTT.

The genes are TRBV5-5 and TRBJ2-7, with D perhaps TRBD1 (5 bases). The CDR3 extends over 14 amino acids. Germline CDR1 reads SGHKS; CDR2 reads YYEKEE (reference sequence). V shed 2 bases and J shed 0 bases, with 9 bases lying between them. CDR3 protein: CASSFRASSYEQYF. CDR3 coding DNA: TGTGCCAGCAGCTTCAGGGCAAGCTCCTACGAGCAGTACTTC.

Within the sample, this clonotype is medium-sized. This sequence joins TRBV6-5 and TRBJ2-7; possible D gene TRBD2, 6 bases. CDR3 length: 14 amino acids. Germline CDR1 is MNHEY and CDR2 is SVGAGI. Trimming pared 4 bases from V and 2 bases from J, leaving 12 bases between. This CDR3 is CASSWGVGTYEQYF. CDR3 bases: TGTGCCAGCAGTTGGGGGGTGGGTACCTACGAGCAGTACTTC.

Sample share makes this clonotype medium-sized. The chain joins TRBV6-5 to TRBJ2-2; D might be TRBD2 (5 bases). Trimming removed 5 bases from V and 1 base from J, with 14 bases in between. In germline, CDR1 is MNHEY, CDR2 SVGAGI. This CDR3 has 16 residues. CDR3 nucleotides: TGTGCCAGCAGTGAAGGCCCAGGACTGAACACCGGGGAGCTGTTTTTT. Encoded protein: CASSEGPGLNTGELFF.

This clonotype was counted ten times or more. The chain employs TRBV7-6 and TRBJ2-7; 10 nucleotides agree with TRBD2. From germline, CDR1 is SGHVS and CDR2 FNYEAQ. There are 15 residues in the CDR3. Trimming at V came to 2 bases and at J to 5 bases, leaving 6 bases not matched to a gene. This CDR3 reads CASSLLAGVANEQYF. CDR3 bases: TGTGCCAGCAGCTTACTAGCGGGAGTTGCGAACGAGCAGTACTTC.

By sample fraction, this clonotype is medium-sized (0.01 to 0.1%). V usage is TRBV29-1 and J usage is TRBJ1-2, with TRBD1 as a possible D gene (5 bases). The CDR3 extends over 12 amino acids. Trimming left V 2 bases short and J 8 bases short, with 12 bases between. CDR1 SQVTM and CDR2 ANQGSEA come from the germline V gene. CDR3 in amino acids: CSVESGVWGYTF. CDR3 in DNA: TGCAGCGTTGAATCGGGGGTATGGGGCTACACCTTC.

In this sample, this clonotype turned up a few times. This chain links TRBV6-5 with TRBJ1-1; 8 bases align to TRBD1. The V and J ends lost 2 bases and 6 bases, in that order; junction bases with no gene match: 5. Germline V CDR1 and CDR2: MNHEY, SVGAGI. The CDR3 spans 14 residues. CDR3 protein: CASSYGQGASEAFF. The CDR3 region has the DNA TGTGCCAGCAGTTACGGTCAGGGGGCCTCTGAAGCTTTCTTT.

The chain uses TRBV5-6 and TRBJ2-2; 10 bases are shared with TRBD2. Per the germline V gene, CDR1 is SGHDT and CDR2 is YYEEEE. V trimming: 5 bases; J trimming: 5 bases; junction bases outside the gene matches: 3. The CDR3 contains 14 residues. This CDR3 is CASRIAGGTGELFF. In DNA form, the CDR3 reads TGTGCCAGCAGGATAGCGGGGGGAACCGGGGAGCTGTTTTTT.